Listed below are T cell receptor beta chains from one sample, sequenced in a study of long-term antiretroviral therapy in people with HIV. This table comes from immunoSEQ multiplex PCR, and its TCRdb copy is limited to in-frame clones, with some not included. The repertoire holds around 29,000 clones, about 93% seen once, with approximately 6.8% in the top ten. This specimen was unsorted PBMCs, taken about 6.5 years after starting antiretroviral therapy. The receptors shown here come from a woman in her forties with HIV. The CDR3 runs from the conserved cysteine through the conserved F or W. A D gene is named only where the DNA matches it firmly. Rows give clone size only sometimes, using once, few, many, or a class for an expanded clone.

J gene	V gene	D gene	clone size	CDR3 DNA	CDR3 protein
TRBJ1-2	TRBV5-8	-	-	TGCGCCAGCAGCCAAGATTGGGGGGGCATTGGCTACACCTTC	CASSQDWGGIGYTF
TRBJ1-1	TRBV11-2	-	-	TGTGCCAGCAGCTTCGCGGGGATGAACACTGAAGCTTTCTTT	CASSFAGMNTEAFF
TRBJ2-5	TRBV11-2	-	-	TGTGCCAGCAGCTGGTCGGGCCAAGAGACCCAGTACTTC	CASSWSGQETQYF
TRBJ2-7	TRBV11-2	-	-	TGTGCCAGCAGCTTAGGATTCACAGGGTTATCCTACGAGCAGTACTTC	CASSLGFTGLSYEQYF
TRBJ2-5	TRBV10-3	TRBD2	-	TGTGCCATCAGTGAGCCTCGGGGGGACGCTACCGGGGAGACCCAGTACTTC	CAISEPRGDATGETQYF
TRBJ1-1	TRBV6-5	-	-	TGTGCCAGCAGTTACTGGCAGGACACTGAAGCTTTCTTT	CASSYWQDTEAFF
TRBJ1-3	TRBV30	-	-	TGTGCCTGGAGTGTACTTCTAGGGCTCAGGGGCGCTGGAAACACCATATATTTT	CAWSVLLGLRGAGNTIYF
TRBJ1-2	TRBV30	TRBD1	-	TGTGCCTGGAGCAGGGGGCAAGGCTACACCTTC	CAWSRGQGYTF
TRBJ1-2	TRBV4-1	-	-	TGCGCCAGCAGCCATAGGGGCAAAGAAAGTGGCTACACCTTC	CASSHRGKESGYTF
TRBJ2-3	TRBV7-2	TRBD1	-	TGTGCCAGCAGCCCTAGGGACAGGGAGCGCACAGATACGCAGTATTTT	CASSPRDRERTDTQYF
TRBJ2-2	TRBV12-5	TRBD2	-	TGTGCTAGTGGTTTTAAAGCGGGGGAAAACACCGGGGAGCTGTTTTTT	CASGFKAGENTGELFF
TRBJ1-1	TRBV2	-	-	TGTGCCAGCAGCCCAGGTTACTCTAGCACTGAAGCTTTCTTT	CASSPGYSSTEAFF
TRBJ2-3	TRBV19	-	-	TGTGCCAGTAGTATCACAGGGTACACAGATACGCAGTATTTT	CASSITGYTDTQYF
TRBJ1-6	TRBV6-5	TRBD1	-	TGTGCCAGCAGTTCCCCCGGGACAGAGAATTCACCCCTCCACTTT	CASSSPGTENSPLHF
TRBJ1-2	TRBV5-1	-	-	TGCGCCAGCAGCTCAGGGGATCAGGGGCAATATGGCTACACCTTC	CASSSGDQGQYGYTF
TRBJ2-7	TRBV7-6	TRBD1	-	TGTGCCAGCAGCCGCGGACAGGGGGCCAATTACGAGCAGTACTTC	CASSRGQGANYEQYF
TRBJ1-1	TRBV30	TRBD1	-	TGTGCCTGGGAAACAGGGGGTAGTGCAGCTTTCTTT	CAWETGGSAAFF
TRBJ1-2	TRBV6-5	-	once	TGTGCCGTCTCATTAGGCAGGGTTGGTGGCTACACCTTC	CAVSLGRVGGYTF
TRBJ2-3	TRBV5-1	-	-	TGCGCCAGCAGCTTGACGGGTTCGGGGGATACGCAGTATTTT	CASSLTGSGDTQYF
TRBJ1-2	TRBV18	-	-	TGTGCCAGCTCACCACCGGGAGGGGAGTGGTATGGCTACACCTTC	CASSPPGGEWYGYTF
TRBJ2-5	TRBV7-2	-	-	TGTGCCAGCAGCTTAGCGCTGGGCAATCAAGAGACCCAGTACTTC	CASSLALGNQETQYF
TRBJ1-1	TRBV19	TRBD1	-	TGTGCCAGTAGTGCGACAGGGGGCGCGGGGACTGAAGCTTTCTTT	CASSATGGAGTEAFF
TRBJ1-2	TRBV6-1	TRBD1	-	TGTGCCAGCAGTGAAGGACAGGGAATGTCCTATGGCTACACCTTC	CASSEGQGMSYGYTF
TRBJ2-5	TRBV5-1	-	-	TGCGCCAGCAGCCAAATCGGGAGTCAAGAGACCCAGTACTTC	CASSQIGSQETQYF
TRBJ1-6	TRBV4-2	TRBD1	-	TGTGCCAGCAGCCAGGTACAGGGGGCAGGGAATTCACCCCTCCACTTT	CASSQVQGAGNSPLHF
TRBJ2-5	TRBV5-6	TRBD1	-	TGTGCCAGCAGCTTCCTTGTGACAGGGGGCGGAGAGACCCAGTACTTC	CASSFLVTGGGETQYF
TRBJ1-1	TRBV4-3	-	-	TGCGCCAGCAGCCAAGATGTCCGGATGAACACTGAAGCTTTCTTT	CASSQDVRMNTEAFF
TRBJ2-7	TRBV29-1	-	-	TGCAGCGTAGTACCGGGACCCTACGAGCAGTACTTC	CSVVPGPYEQYF
TRBJ1-6	TRBV7-2	-	-	TGTGCCAGCAGCCCAAACATGCCCTTAAGCTCCTATAATTCACCCCTCCACTTT	CASSPNMPLSSYNSPLHF
TRBJ1-1	TRBV5-1	TRBD1	-	TGCGCCAGCAGCTACGGGACAGACAACACTGAAGCTTTCTTT	CASSYGTDNTEAFF
TRBJ2-1	TRBV13	TRBD2	-	TGTGCCAGCAGCCGGCGGGGGGACAATGAGCAGTTCTTC	CASSRRGDNEQFF
TRBJ2-1	TRBV7-2	TRBD2	few	TGTGCCAGCAGCAGACCGGGACTAGCTAACAATGAGCAGTTCTTC	CASSRPGLANNEQFF
TRBJ2-2	TRBV7-7	TRBD1	-	TGTGCCAGCGCGCCCTCAGGGGGCGGCGGGGAGCTGTTTTTT	CASAPSGGGGELFF
TRBJ2-2	TRBV5-4	TRBD1	once	TGTGCCAGCAGCTACCCCCAGGGGGCGGCCGGGGAGCTGTTTTTT	CASSYPQGAAGELFF
TRBJ2-1	TRBV19	-	-	TGTGCCAGTAGTATACAGGGAGGTGAGCAGTTCTTC	CASSIQGGEQFF
TRBJ2-1	TRBV7-2	TRBD2	-	TGTGCCAGCAGCCCACAAGTAGCGGGGGCGCACAATGAGCAGTTCTTC	CASSPQVAGAHNEQFF
TRBJ2-3	TRBV5-4	TRBD2	-	TGTGCCAGCAGGGGAAGCGGGGGCCCTGTCCTCAGTACGCAGTATTTT	CASRGSGGPVLSTQYF
TRBJ1-1	TRBV5-5	-	once	TGTGCCAGCAGCCAGCTGGGGGAAACTGAAGCTTTCTTT	CASSQLGETEAFF
TRBJ1-1	TRBV19	-	once	TGTGCCAGTAGTCCCAGCGGAAGGGGGTACACTGAAGCTTTCTTT	CASSPSGRGYTEAFF
TRBJ1-2	TRBV6-6	TRBD1	once	TGTGCCAGCAGTGACAGGGGTGGGCTTAACTATGGCTACACCTTC	CASSDRGGLNYGYTF
TRBJ1-2	TRBV18	-	-	TGTGCCAGCTCACCCGTCTTCACTGAAGCTAACTATGGCTACACCTTC	CASSPVFTEANYGYTF
TRBJ2-7	TRBV6-5	TRBD2	-	TGTGCCACCCTTAACACGGGGCGGGGGGCGATTGAGCAGTACTTC	CATLNTGRGAIEQYF
TRBJ1-4	TRBV7-9	-	-	TGTGCCAGCAGCTTAGGGGACTTAACTTATCGGGAAAAACTGTTTTTT	CASSLGDLTYREKLFF
TRBJ2-5	TRBV11-2	-	-	TGTGCCAGCAGCTTAGGCGGGGGCGTCCGTGAGACCCAGTACTTC	CASSLGGGVRETQYF
TRBJ2-7	TRBV2	-	-	TGTGCCAGCAGGGTACAGGGTGGGACCTACGAGCAGTACTTC	CASRVQGGTYEQYF
TRBJ1-2	TRBV19	TRBD1	-	TGTGCCAGTAGCTTAAATCTAATCTCAGGGGGTGATGGCTACACCTTC	CASSLNLISGGDGYTF
TRBJ1-2	TRBV6-5	-	once	TGTGCCAGCAGTTACCCCGAGAGGCTGTTCTACACCTTC	CASSYPERLFYTF
TRBJ1-5	TRBV15	TRBD1	-	TGTGCCACCAGCGGATACCTTCGGACAGGGGGAGGTCAGCCCCAGCATTTT	CATSGYLRTGGGQPQHF
TRBJ2-7	TRBV7-9	-	-	TGTGCCAGCAGCTTCCGGGGTAGCTCCTACGAGCAGTACTTC	CASSFRGSSYEQYF
TRBJ2-5	TRBV2	-	-	TGTGCCAGCAGTAAAGAGGGCAGGAACCAAGAGACCCAGTACTTC	CASSKEGRNQETQYF
TRBJ1-6	TRBV19	TRBD1	-	TGTGCCAGTAGCCGGCCCCCGGGACAGGGGGTACTTGGTGATTCACCCCTCCACTTT	CASSRPPGQGVLGDSPLHF
TRBJ1-2	TRBV5-4	-	-	TGTGCCAGCAGCTTGGCCCCACATACTACCTACTATGGCTACACCTTC	CASSLAPHTTYYGYTF
TRBJ1-2	TRBV9	-	-	TGTGCCAGCAGCCCCCCTAACCAGGGAGGAGGCTACACCTTC	CASSPPNQGGGYTF
TRBJ2-3	TRBV5-6	TRBD2	-	TGTGCCAGCAGCTTACTAGCGGACCGTCTCCAGGATACGCAGTATTTT	CASSLLADRLQDTQYF
TRBJ2-3	TRBV4-3	-	-	TGCGCCAGCAGCCAAGATGGCGGCGGCGATACGCAGTATTTT	CASSQDGGGDTQYF